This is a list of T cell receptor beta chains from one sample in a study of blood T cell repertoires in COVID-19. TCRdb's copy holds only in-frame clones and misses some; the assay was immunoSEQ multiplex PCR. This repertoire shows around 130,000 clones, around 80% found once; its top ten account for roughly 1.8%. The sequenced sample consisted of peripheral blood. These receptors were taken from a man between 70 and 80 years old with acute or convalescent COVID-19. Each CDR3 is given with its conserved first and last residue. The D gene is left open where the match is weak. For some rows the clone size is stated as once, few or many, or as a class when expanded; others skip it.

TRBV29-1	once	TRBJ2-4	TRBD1	TGCAGCGTTTGGGACAGGGATAAGGGAAACATTCAGTACTTC	CSVWDRDKGNIQYF
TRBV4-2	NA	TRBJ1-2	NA	TGTGCCAGCAGCCAAGACACAGGATATTCCCGTTATGGCTACACCTTC	CASSQDTGYSRYGYTF
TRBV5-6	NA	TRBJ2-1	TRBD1	TGTGCCAGCAGCCGACAGGGTATATTCTACAATGAGCAGTTCTTC	CASSRQGIFYNEQFF
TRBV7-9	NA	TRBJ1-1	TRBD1	TGTGCCAGCAGCTTAGTAGGGGGCGGTGAAGCTTTCTTT	CASSLVGGGEAFF
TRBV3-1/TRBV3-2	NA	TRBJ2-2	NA	TGTGCCAGCAGCCAAGGGGGTAGCGGTAACACCGGGGAGCTGTTTTTT	CASSQGGSGNTGELFF
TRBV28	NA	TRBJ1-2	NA	TGTGCCAGCAGTTTACTATTAAGCTATGGCTACACCTTC	CASSLLLSYGYTF
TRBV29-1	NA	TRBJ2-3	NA	TGCAGCGTTGGAACAGGGAGCACAGATACGCAGTATTTT	CSVGTGSTDTQYF
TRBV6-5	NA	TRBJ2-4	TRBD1	TGTGCCAGCAGATGGACAGGGGGCGGCATTCAGTACTTC	CASRWTGGGIQYF
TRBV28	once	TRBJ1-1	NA	TGTGCCAGCAGTCACGGAGGGGCCAACACTGAAGCTTTCTTT	CASSHGGANTEAFF
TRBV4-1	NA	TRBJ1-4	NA	TGCGCCAGCAGCCAAGTTGAAGTCCAAGCAAAACTGTTTTTT	CASSQVEVQAKLFF
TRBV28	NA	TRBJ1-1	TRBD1	TGTGCCAGCAGTCAGACAGGGGGCGGGTACACTGAAGCTTTCTTT	CASSQTGGGYTEAFF
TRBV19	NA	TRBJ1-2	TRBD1	TGTGCCGCCCGGGACAGATCTAACTATGGCTACACCTTC	CAARDRSNYGYTF
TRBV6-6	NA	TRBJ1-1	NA	TGTGCCAGCAGTCGCCTGACCGGGCCCCGGACGGGAAACACTGAAGCTTTCTTT	CASSRLTGPRTGNTEAFF